Each of the 18 T cell receptor beta chains below was sequenced from the same sample in a study of T cell responses to AZD1222 COVID-19 vaccine. Generated by immunoSEQ multiplex PCR, the TCRdb table keeps only in-frame clones and is missing some. The sample carries about 140,000 clones, more than 80% recorded once. The sample in question was peripheral blood, obtained 28 days after the second dose of the MenACWY control vaccine. The receptor set was obtained from an adult who received the MenACWY meningococcal vaccine as a control.

This clone was seen a few times. V usage is TRBV19 and J usage is TRBJ2-7; D unresolved. V was shortened by 6 bases and J by 6 bases, with 21 bases between the two germline ends. The length of the CDR3 is 15 residues. Germline V gene lookup returns CDR1 LNHDA and CDR2 SQIVND (reference sequence). The CDR3 DNA follows: TGTGCCAGTAGCCTCCGGACCAGCGTGGGCTCCGAGCAGTACTTC. Protein product: CASSLRTSVGSEQYF.

J is TRBJ2-2 and V is TRBV24-1; D gene unclear. Trimming removed 7 bases at V and 2 bases at J, with 10 bases between. Per germline, CDR1 KGHDR and CDR2 SFDVKD. The CDR3 has 14 residues. CDR3 protein: CATSGGVNTGELFF. The CDR3 DNA reads as TGTGCCACCAGCGGCGGAGTAAACACCGGGGAGCTGTTTTTT.

The chain links TRBV9 to TRBJ2-2; TRBD1 or TRBD2 may be the D gene (6 bases each). Germline values: CDR1 SGDLS, CDR2 YYNGEE. V lost 2 bases, J lost 7 bases, and 9 bases lay in between. The CDR3 is made up of 13 amino acids. The CDR3 spells CASSVGGRGELFF. In DNA form, the CDR3 reads TGTGCCAGCAGCGTGGGGGGCCGCGGGGAGCTGTTTTTT.

The CDR3 region is CASSMDRLNTEAFF. CDR3 DNA: TGCGCCAGCAGCATGGACAGACTGAACACTGAAGCTTTCTTT. V usage is TRBV5-1 and J usage is TRBJ1-1, with D tentatively TRBD1 (6 bases). Trimming took 4 bases from V and 0 from J, leaving 10 bases between them. CDR1 and CDR2 (germline): SGHRS, YFSETQ. The CDR3 consists of 14 residues.

The chain couples TRBV15 to TRBJ1-2; D is perhaps TRBD1 (5 bases). The V end was cut by 0 bases, the J end by 2 bases, with 10 bases between. The CDR3 runs 15 residues. From germline, CDR1 is LNHNV and CDR2 YYDKDF (reference sequence). CDR3 nucleotide sequence: TGTGCCACCAGCAGAGATAGTGACAGAAACTATGGCTACACCTTC. Translated: CATSRDSDRNYGYTF.

The chain employs TRBV18 and TRBJ2-2, with D possibly matching TRBD2 (5 bases). V was pared by 3 bases and J by 6 bases, with 8 bases between. The CDR3 is made up of 13 amino acids. The germline gives CDR1 KGHSH, CDR2 LQKENI. For the CDR3, the DNA is TGTGCCAGCTCACCTGGGAGTTCCGGGGAGCTGTTTTTT. It yields the protein CASSPGSSGELFF.

This clone is a singleton in its sample. This rearrangement joins TRBV21-1 to TRBJ1-3; the DNA was not used to check the table's D call, TRBD1. TRBV21-1 is a listed pseudogene. The CDR3 sequence is 20 residues long. The CDR3 DNA is TGTGCCAGCAGCAAACCTCCTGGACAGGGGGAGTGGGTGACTGGAAACACCATATATTTT. Its translation: CASSKPPGQGEWVTGNTIYF.

This clone was detected only once. The chain carries TRBV5-1 and TRBJ2-5, with a possible D match to TRBD2 (6 bases). The germline V gene encodes CDR1 SGHRS and CDR2 YFSETQ. The CDR3 is 15 amino acids. Trimming cost V 5 bases and J 4 bases, with 18 bases left between them. CDR3 nucleotides: TGCGCCAGCAGGTCAGGGTACACCGGGGGAGAGACCCAGTACTTC. Translating it yields CASRSGYTGGETQYF.

V and J are TRBV5-1 and TRBJ2-7; the match to TRBD1 covers 7 bases. Germline CDR1 SGHRS, CDR2 YFSETQ. V lost 0 bases, J lost 1 base, and 4 bases stayed unmatched. The CDR3 length is 15 residues. CDR3 amino acids: CASSLGQGWSYEQYF. DNA for the CDR3: TGCGCCAGCAGCTTGGGACAGGGTTGGTCCTACGAGCAGTACTTC.

The chain joins TRBV21-1 to TRBJ2-2; the D call in the table, TRBD2, was not verified against the DNA. TRBV21-1 is a pseudogene. The CDR3 loop spans 20 amino acids. The CDR3 bases are TGTGCCAGCTGGGGGGGCCAGGGACTAGCGGGATCCCGGGACACCGGGGAGCTGTTTTTT. Translated, it gives CASWGGQGLAGSRDTGELFF.

The chain is built from TRBV29-1 and TRBJ2-1, with D possibly TRBD2 on 6 matching bases. The germline gives CDR1 SQVTM, CDR2 ANQGSEA. This CDR3 contains 15 residues. V was shortened by 1 base and J by 5 bases, with 15 bases between the two germline ends. DNA for the CDR3: TGCAGCGTTGAAGTTGGGCAGGGCGGGAACAATGAGCAGTTCTTC. As protein: CSVEVGQGGNNEQFF.

The rearrangement uses TRBV6-1 and TRBJ1-2; no clear D. Trimming stripped 0 bases from V and 2 bases from J, with 7 bases between. The CDR3 consists of 14 residues. Germline V gene lookup returns CDR1 MNHNS and CDR2 SASEGT. The CDR3 loop reads CASSEAGRNYGYTF. CDR3 sequence (DNA): TGTGCCAGCAGTGAAGCGGGCAGAAACTATGGCTACACCTTC.

The chain joins TRBV12-3 or TRBV12-4 to TRBJ1-2; D is unclear. CDR3 length equals 13 residues. Trimming left V 6 bases short and J 10 bases short, with 18 bases between. The CDR3 reads CASRPQNRYIYTF. CDR3 DNA: TGTGCCAGCAGACCGCAAAACCGATATATCTACACCTTC.

This clone was found once. The rearrangement links TRBV7-9 to TRBJ2-1; D is unresolved. Trimming took 3 bases from V and 6 from J, leaving 9 bases between them. This CDR3 comprises 13 residues. Germline V lookup: CDR1 SEHNR, CDR2 FQNEAQ (reference sequence). CDR3 sequence (DNA): TGTGCCAGCAGCTTCGACGCTACCAATGAGCAGTTCTTC. It translates to CASSFDATNEQFF.

This clone occurred once. The chain links TRBV27 to TRBJ1-5, with D unresolved. The CDR3 loop spans 14 amino acids. CDR1 MNHEY and CDR2 SMNVEV come from the germline V gene (reference sequence). V was trimmed by 11 bases and J by 2 bases, leaving 16 bases between them. CDR3 in amino acids: CAPRGRACNQPQHF. For the CDR3, the DNA is TGTGCCCCTCGAGGTAGGGCGTGCAATCAGCCCCAGCATTTT.

This clone was counted only a few times. The rearrangement joins TRBV29-1 to TRBJ1-1; a weak D match, TRBD1 (6 bases). This CDR3 comprises 13 residues. Looked up from germline, CDR1 is SQVTM and CDR2 is ANQGSEA. Trimming removed 7 bases at V and 1 base at J, with 13 bases between. For the CDR3, the DNA is TGCAGCGCCAGAGACAGGAAGAACACTGAAGCTTTCTTT. This translates into CSARDRKNTEAFF.

The chain recombines TRBV29-1 with TRBJ1-1; 8 nucleotides align to TRBD1. The length of the CDR3 is 12 residues. With V trimmed by 7 bases and J by 5 bases, 6 bases remained unmatched. Germline-derived CDR1 and CDR2 are SQVTM and ANQGSEA. The DNA for the CDR3 is TGCAGCGCCTTGGACAGGGATACTGAAGCTTTCTTT. It translates to CSALDRDTEAFF.

The sample holds one count of this clone. The chain has TRBV28 and TRBJ1-2; the D gene is possibly TRBD1 (5 bases). The CDR3 length is 12 residues. Trimming shortened V by 6 bases and J by 6 bases, and 11 bases separated the two germline ends. CDR1 and CDR2 (germline): MDHEN, SYDVKM. For the CDR3, the DNA is TGTGCCAGCAGCCCAGGGTTGCATGGCTACACCTTC. It is translated as CASSPGLHGYTF.